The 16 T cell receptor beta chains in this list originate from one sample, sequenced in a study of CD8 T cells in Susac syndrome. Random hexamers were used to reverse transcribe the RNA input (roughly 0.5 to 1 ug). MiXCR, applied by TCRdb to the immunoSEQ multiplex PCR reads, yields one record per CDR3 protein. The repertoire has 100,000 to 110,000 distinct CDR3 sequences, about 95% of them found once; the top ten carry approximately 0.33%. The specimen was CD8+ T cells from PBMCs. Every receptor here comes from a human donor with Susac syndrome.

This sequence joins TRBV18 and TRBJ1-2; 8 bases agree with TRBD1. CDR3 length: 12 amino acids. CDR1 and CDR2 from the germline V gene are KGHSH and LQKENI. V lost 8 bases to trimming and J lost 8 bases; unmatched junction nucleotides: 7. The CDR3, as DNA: TGTGCCAGCGAAATGACAGGGGACGGCTACACCTTC. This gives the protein CASEMTGDGYTF.

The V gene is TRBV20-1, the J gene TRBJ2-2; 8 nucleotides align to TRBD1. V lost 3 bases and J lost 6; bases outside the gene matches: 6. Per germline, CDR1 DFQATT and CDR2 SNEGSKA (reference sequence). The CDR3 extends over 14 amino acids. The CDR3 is CSAREDREAGELFF. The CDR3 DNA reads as TGCAGTGCTAGGGAGGACAGGGAGGCCGGGGAGCTGTTTTTT.

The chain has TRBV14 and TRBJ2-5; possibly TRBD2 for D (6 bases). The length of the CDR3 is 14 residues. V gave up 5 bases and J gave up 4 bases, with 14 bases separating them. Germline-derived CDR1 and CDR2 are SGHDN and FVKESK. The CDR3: CASSSGGYRETQYF. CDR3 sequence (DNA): TGTGCCAGCAGCTCCGGGGGTTATAGAGAGACCCAGTACTTC.

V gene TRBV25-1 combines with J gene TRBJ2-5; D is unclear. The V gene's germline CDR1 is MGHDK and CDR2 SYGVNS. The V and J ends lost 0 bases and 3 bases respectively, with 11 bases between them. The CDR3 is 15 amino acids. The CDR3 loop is CASSEYSTRKETQYF. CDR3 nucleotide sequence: TGTGCCAGCAGTGAATATAGCACCCGAAAAGAGACCCAGTACTTC. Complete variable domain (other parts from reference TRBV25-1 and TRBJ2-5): EADIYQTPRYLVIGTGKKITLECSQTMGHDKMYWYQQDPGMELHLIHYSYGVNSTEKGDLSSESTVSRIRTEHFPLTLESARPSHTSQYLCASSEYSTRKETQYFGPGTRLLVL.

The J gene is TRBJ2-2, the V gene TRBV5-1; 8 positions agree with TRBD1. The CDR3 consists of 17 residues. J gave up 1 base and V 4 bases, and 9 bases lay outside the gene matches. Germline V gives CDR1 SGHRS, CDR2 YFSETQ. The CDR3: CASSPRPGQVNTGELFF. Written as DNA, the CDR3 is TGCGCCAGCAGCCCCCGTCCGGGACAGGTGAACACCGGGGAGCTGTTTTTT.

The CDR3 sequence is CSVDQGMNTEAFF. Written as DNA, the CDR3 is TGCAGCGTTGACCAGGGGATGAACACTGAAGCTTTCTTT. The rearrangement uses TRBV29-1 and TRBJ1-1; D might be TRBD1 (6 bases). V dropped 3 bases and J dropped 0 bases, with 8 bases sitting between them. The CDR3 is made up of 13 amino acids. Germline V gene data show CDR1 as SQVTM and CDR2 as ANQGSEA. The entire variable domain, with the rest obtained from reference TRBV29-1 and TRBJ1-1, is as follows: SAVISQKPSRDICQRGTSLTIQCQVDSQVTMMFWYRQQPGQSLTLIATANQGSEATYESGFVIDKFPISRPNLTFSTLTVSNMSPEDSSIYLCSVDQGMNTEAFFGQGTRLTVV.

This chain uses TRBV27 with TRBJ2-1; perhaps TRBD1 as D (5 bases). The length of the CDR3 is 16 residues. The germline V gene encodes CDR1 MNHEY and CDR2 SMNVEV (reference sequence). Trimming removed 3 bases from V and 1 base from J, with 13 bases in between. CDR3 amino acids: CASSFAADSSYNEQFF. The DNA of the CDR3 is TGTGCCAGCAGTTTCGCCGCCGACAGTTCCTACAATGAGCAGTTCTTC.

Here the CDR3 DNA reads TGCGCCAGCAGTGAGTCTAGCGGGAGAACGGGGGATACGCAGTATTTT. It translates to CASSESSGRTGDTQYF. This chain joins TRBV10-1 and TRBJ2-3, with 9 bases that match TRBD2. This CDR3 has 16 amino acids. The V and J ends lost 0 bases and 6 bases, in that order; junction bases with no gene match: 7. The V gene's germline CDR1 is WNHNN and CDR2 SYGVQD (reference sequence).

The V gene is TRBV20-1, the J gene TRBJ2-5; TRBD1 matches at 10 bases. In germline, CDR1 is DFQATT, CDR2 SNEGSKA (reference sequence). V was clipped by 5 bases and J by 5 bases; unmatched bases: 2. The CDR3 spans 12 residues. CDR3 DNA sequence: TGCAGTGCTCCGGACAGGGGGGAGACCCAGTACTTC. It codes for CSAPDRGETQYF.

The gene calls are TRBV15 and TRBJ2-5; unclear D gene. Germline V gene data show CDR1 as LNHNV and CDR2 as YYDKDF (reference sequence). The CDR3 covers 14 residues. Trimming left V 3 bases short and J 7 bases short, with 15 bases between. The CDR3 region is CATSSPLPTGTQYF. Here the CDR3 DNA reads TGTGCCACCAGCAGCCCCCTCCCGACTGGGACCCAGTACTTC.

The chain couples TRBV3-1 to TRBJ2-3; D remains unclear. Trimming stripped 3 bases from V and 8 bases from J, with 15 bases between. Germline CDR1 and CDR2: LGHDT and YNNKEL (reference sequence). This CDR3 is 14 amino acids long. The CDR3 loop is CASSQTDIVATQYF. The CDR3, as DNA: TGTGCCAGCAGCCAGACCGACATCGTTGCTACGCAGTATTTT.

Here the CDR3 reads CASSVNTNEQFF. The CDR3 DNA follows: TGCGCCAGCAGCGTTAATACGAATGAGCAGTTCTTC. V and J are TRBV5-1 and TRBJ2-1; D gene unclear. V lost 4 bases, J lost 7 bases, and 9 bases lay in between. The germline gives CDR1 SGHRS, CDR2 YFSETQ. The CDR3 runs 12 residues.

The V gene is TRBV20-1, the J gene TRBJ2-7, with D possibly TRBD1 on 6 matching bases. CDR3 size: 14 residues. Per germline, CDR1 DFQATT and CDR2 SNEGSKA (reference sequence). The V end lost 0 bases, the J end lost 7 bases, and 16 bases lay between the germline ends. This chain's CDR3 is CSARDQGKFREQYF. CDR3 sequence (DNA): TGCAGTGCTAGAGATCAGGGGAAGTTTAGGGAGCAGTACTTC.

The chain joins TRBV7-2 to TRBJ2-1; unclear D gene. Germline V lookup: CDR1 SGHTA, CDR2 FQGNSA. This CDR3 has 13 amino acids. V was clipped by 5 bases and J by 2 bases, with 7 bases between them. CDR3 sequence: CASSRVTYNEQFF. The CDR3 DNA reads TGTGCCAGCAGCAGGGTAACCTACAATGAGCAGTTCTTC.

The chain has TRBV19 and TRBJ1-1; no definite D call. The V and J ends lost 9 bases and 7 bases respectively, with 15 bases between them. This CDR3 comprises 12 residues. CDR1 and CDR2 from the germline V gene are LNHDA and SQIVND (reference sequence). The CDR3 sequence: CASRGLSNEAFF. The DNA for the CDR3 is TGTGCCAGCCGCGGGTTGAGCAATGAAGCTTTCTTT.

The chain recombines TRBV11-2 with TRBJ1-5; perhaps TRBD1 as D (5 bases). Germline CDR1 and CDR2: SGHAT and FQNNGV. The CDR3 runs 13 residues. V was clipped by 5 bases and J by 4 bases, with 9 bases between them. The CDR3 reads CASSREGNQPQHF. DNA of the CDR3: TGTGCCAGCAGCAGAGAGGGGAATCAGCCCCAGCATTTT.